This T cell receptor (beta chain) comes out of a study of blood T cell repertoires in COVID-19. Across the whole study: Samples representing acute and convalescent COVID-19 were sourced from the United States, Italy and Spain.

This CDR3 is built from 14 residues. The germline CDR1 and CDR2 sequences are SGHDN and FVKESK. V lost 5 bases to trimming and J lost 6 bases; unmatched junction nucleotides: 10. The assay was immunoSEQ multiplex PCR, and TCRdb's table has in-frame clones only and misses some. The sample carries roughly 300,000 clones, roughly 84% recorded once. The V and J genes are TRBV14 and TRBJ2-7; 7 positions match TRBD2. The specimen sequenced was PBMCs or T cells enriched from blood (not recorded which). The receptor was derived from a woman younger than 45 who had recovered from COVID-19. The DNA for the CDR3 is TGTGCCAGCAGCTCGGGGAGGGATACCTCCGAGCAGTACTTC. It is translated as CASSSGRDTSEQYF.